This TCR beta chain was captured by sequencing in a study of blood T cell repertoires in COVID-19. Seattle cases were enrolled at active infection and followed longitudinally. Using immunoSEQ multiplex PCR, the repertoire was profiled, and TCRdb retains in-frame clones only, with some absent. Of some 58,000 clones listed, 75% to 90% were seen once; the top ten hold about 31%. This CDR3 has 14 residues. V was cut by 5 bases and J by 0 bases, with 12 bases left in between. Germline lookup yields CDR1 SGHRS and CDR2 YFSETQ. The sequence was collected from a man in his 60s with COVID-19, enrolled during active disease. Sequenced sample: peripheral blood. This chain joins TRBV5-1 and TRBJ2-7; TRBD1 is a possible D gene (5 bases). The CDR3 protein is CASSATGTSYEQYF. In nucleotides, the CDR3 is TGCGCCAGCAGTGCCACAGGCACCTCCTACGAGCAGTACTTC.